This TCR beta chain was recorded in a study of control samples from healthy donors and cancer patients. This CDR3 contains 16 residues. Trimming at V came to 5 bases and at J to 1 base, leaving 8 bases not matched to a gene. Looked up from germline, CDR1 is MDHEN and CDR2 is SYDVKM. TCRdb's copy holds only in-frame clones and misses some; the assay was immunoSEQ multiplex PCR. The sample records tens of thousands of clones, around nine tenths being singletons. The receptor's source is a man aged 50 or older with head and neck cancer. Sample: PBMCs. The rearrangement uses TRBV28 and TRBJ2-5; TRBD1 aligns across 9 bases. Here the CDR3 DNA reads TGTGCCAGCAGTAGGATGGACAGGGGTTCCCAAGAGACCCAGTACTTC. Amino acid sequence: CASSRMDRGSQETQYF.